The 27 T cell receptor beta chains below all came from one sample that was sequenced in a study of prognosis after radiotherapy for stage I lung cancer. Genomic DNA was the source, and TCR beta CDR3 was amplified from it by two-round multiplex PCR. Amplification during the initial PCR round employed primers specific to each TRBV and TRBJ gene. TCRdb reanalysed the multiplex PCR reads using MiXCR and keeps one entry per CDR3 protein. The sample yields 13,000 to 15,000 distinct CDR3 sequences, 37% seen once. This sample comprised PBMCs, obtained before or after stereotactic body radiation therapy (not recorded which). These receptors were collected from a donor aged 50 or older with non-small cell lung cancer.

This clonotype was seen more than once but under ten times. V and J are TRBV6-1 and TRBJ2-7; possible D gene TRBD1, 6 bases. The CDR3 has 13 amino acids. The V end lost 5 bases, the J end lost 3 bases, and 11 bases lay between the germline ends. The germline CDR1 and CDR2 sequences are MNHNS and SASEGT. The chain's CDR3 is CASSQVGGYEQYF. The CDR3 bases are TGTGCCAGCAGTCAGGTAGGGGGCTACGAGCAGTACTTC.

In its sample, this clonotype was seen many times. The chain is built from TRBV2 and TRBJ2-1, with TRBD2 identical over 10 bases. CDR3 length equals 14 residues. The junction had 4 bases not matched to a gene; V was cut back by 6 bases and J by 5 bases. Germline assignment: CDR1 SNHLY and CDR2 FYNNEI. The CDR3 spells CASSLAGVNNEQFF. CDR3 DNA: TGTGCCAGCAGCCTAGCGGGGGTTAACAATGAGCAGTTCTTC.

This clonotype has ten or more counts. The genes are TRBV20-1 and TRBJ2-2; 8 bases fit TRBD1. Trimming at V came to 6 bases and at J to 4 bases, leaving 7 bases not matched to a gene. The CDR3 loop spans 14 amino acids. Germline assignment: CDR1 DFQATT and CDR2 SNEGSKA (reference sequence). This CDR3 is CSARDRGSTGELFF. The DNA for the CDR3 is TGCAGTGCCCGTGACAGGGGTAGCACCGGGGAGCTGTTTTTT.

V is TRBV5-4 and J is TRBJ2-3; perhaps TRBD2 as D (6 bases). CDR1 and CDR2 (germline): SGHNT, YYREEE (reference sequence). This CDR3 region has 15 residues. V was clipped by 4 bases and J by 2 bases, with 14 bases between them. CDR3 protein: CASSGRDSITDTQYF. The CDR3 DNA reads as TGTGCCAGCAGCGGCCGGGACTCGATCACAGATACGCAGTATTTT.

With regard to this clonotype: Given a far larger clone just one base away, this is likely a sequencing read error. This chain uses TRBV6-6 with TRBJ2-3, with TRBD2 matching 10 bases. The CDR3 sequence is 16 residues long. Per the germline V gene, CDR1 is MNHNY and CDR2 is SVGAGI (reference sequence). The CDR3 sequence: CASSDSSSGGAPHQYF. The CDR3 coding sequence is TGTGCCAGCAGTGACTCGTCCAGCGGGGGGGCCCCGCATCAGTATTTT.

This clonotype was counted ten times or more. The CDR3 spells CASHLGGGAAEAFF. The DNA for the CDR3 is TGTGCCAGCCATCTTGGGGGGGGTGCGGCTGAAGCTTTCTTT. This sequence joins TRBV6-1 and TRBJ1-1; possibly TRBD1 for D (5 bases). Germline V CDR1 and CDR2: MNHNS, SASEGT. Trimming pared 8 bases from V and 6 bases from J, leaving 19 bases between. This CDR3 is 14 amino acids long.

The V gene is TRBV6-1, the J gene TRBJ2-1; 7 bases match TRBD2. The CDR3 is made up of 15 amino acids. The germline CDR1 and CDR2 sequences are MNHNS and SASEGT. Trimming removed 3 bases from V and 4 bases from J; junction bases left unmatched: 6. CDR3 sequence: CASSEFGGGYNEQFF. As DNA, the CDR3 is TGTGCCAGCAGTGAGTTCGGCGGGGGATACAATGAGCAGTTCTTC.

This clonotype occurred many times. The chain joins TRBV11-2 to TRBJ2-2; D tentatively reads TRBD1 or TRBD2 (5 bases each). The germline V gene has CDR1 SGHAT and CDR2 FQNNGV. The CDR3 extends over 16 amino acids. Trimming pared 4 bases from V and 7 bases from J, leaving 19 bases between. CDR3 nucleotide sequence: TGTGCCAGCAGCTCAAGGGGACGAGCCGAAGGCGGGGAGCTGTTTTTT. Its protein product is CASSSRGRAEGGELFF.

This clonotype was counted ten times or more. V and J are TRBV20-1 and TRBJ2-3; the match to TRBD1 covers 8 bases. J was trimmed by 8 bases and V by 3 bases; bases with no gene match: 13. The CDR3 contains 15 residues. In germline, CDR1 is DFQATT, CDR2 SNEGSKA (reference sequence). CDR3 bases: TGCAGTGCTAGGGTAGACAGGCAGGGGGCAGCTACGCAGTATTTT. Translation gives CSARVDRQGAATQYF.

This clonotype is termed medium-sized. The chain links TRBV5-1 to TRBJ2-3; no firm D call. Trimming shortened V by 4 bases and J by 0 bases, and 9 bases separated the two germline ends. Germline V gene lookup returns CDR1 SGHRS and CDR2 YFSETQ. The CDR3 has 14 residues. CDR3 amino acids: CASSVGRSTDTQYF. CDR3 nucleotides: TGCGCCAGCAGCGTCGGCAGGAGCACAGATACGCAGTATTTT.

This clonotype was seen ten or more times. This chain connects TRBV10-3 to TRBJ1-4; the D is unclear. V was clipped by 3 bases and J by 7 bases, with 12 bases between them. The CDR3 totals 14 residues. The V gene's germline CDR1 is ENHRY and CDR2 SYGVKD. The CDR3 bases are TGTGCCATCAGTGACGGTAGGGTCTCTGAAAAACTGTTTTTT. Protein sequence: CAISDGRVSEKLFF.

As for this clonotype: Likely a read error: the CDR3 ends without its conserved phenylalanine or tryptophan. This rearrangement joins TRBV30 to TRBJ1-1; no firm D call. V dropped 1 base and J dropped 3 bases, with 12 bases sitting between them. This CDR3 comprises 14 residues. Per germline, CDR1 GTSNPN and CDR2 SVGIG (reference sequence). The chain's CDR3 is CAWSEQVADTEAFS. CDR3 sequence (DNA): TGTGCCTGGAGTGAGCAGGTGGCAGACACTGAAGCTTTCTCT.

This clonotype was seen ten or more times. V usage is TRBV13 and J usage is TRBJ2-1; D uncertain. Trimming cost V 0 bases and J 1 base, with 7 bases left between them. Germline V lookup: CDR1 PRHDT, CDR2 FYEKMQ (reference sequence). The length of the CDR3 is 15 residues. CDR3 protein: CASSLGNPSYNEQFF. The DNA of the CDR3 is TGTGCCAGCAGCTTAGGGAACCCATCCTACAATGAGCAGTTCTTC.

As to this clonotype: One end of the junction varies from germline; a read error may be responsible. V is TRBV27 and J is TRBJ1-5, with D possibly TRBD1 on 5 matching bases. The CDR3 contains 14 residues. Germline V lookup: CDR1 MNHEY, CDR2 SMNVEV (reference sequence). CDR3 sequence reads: CASSRGKGEQPQHF. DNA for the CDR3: TGTGCCAGCAGTCGCGGGAAAGGGGAGCAGCCACAGCATTTT.

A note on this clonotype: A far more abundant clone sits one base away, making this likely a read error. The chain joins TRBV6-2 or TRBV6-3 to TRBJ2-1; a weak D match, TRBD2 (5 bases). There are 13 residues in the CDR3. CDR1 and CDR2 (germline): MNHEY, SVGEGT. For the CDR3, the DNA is TGTGACAGCAGTGGTTCCGGGGACAATGAGCAGTTCTTC. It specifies CDSSGSGDNEQFF.

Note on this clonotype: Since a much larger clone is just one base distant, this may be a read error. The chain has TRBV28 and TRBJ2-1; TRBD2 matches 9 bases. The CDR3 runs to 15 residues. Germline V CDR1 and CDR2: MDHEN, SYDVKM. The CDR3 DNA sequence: TGTGCCAGCTCCTATAGCGGGGGCTCCTGCAATGAGCAGTTCTTC. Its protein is CASSYSGGSCNEQFF.

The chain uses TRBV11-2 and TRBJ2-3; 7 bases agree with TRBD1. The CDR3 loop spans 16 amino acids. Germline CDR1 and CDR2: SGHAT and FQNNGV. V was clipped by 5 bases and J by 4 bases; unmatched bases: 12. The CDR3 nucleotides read TGTGCCAGCAGCCCCGGGACAGCTCCGGAGGCAGATACGCAGTATTTT. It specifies CASSPGTAPEADTQYF.

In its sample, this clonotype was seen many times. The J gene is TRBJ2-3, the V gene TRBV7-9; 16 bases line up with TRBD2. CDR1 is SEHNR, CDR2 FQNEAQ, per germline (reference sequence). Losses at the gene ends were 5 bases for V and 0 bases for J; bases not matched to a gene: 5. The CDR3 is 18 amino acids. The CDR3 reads CASSPGTSGGGSTDTQYF. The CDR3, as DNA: TGTGCCAGCAGCCCCGGGACTAGCGGGGGGGGGAGCACAGATACGCAGTATTTT.

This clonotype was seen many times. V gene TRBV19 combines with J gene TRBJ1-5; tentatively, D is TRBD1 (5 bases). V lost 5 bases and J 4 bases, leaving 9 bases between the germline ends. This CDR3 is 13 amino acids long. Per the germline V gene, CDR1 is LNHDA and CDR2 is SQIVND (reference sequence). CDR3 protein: CASSRQNNQPQHF. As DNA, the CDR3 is TGTGCCAGTAGTCGACAGAATAATCAGCCCCAGCATTTT.

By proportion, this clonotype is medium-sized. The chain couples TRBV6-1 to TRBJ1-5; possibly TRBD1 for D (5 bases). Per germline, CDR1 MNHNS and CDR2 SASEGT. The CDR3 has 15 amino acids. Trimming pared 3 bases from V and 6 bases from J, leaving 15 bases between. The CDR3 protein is CASSDPGREAQPQHF. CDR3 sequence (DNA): TGTGCCAGCAGTGATCCGGGCAGGGAAGCTCAGCCCCAGCATTTT.

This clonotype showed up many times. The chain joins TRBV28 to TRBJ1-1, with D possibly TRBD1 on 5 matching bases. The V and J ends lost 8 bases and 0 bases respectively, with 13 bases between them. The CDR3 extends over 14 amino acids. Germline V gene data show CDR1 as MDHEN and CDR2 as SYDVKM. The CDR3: CASFRQYMNTEAFF. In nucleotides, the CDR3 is TGTGCCAGCTTCAGACAGTACATGAACACTGAAGCTTTCTTT.

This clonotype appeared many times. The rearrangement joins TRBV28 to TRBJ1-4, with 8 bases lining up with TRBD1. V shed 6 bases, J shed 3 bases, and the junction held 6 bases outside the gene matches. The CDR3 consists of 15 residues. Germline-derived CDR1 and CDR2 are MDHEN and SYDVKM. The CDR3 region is CASRSGGVANEKLFF. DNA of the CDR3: TGTGCCAGCAGATCAGGGGGCGTAGCTAATGAAAAACTGTTTTTT.

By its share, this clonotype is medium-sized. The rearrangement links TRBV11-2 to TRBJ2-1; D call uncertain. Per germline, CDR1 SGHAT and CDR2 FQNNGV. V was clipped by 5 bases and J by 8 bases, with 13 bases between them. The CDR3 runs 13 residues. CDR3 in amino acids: CASSTSVYHEQFF. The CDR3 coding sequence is TGTGCCAGCAGCACCTCCGTTTACCATGAGCAGTTCTTC.

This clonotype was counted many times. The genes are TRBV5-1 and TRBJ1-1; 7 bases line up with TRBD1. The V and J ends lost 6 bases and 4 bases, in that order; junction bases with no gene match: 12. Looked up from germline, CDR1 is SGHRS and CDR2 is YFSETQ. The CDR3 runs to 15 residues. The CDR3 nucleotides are TGCGCCAGCACCACCAGGGGGGGCGGTGGCACTGAAGCTTTCTTT. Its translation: CASTTRGGGGTEAFF.

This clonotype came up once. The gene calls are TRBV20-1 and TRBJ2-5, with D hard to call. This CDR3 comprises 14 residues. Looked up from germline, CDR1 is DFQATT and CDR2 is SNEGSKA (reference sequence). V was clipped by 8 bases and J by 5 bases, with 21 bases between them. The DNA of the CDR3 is TGCAGTTCTCTACGAGTCGATGAGAGGGAGACCCAGTACTTC. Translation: CSSLRVDERETQYF.

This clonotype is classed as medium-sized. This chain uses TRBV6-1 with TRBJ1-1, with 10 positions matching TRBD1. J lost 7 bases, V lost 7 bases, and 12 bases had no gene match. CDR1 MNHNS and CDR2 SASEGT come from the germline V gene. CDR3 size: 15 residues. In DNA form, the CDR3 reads TGTGCCAGCACCACGGGACAGGGGAGTTTGGATGAAGCTTTCTTT. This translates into CASTTGQGSLDEAFF.

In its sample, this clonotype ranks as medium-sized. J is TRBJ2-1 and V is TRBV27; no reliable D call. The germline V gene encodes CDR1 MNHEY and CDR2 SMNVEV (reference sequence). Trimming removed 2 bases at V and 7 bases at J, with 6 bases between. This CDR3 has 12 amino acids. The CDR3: CASSLDPNEQFF. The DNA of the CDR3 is TGTGCCAGCAGTTTAGACCCAAATGAGCAGTTCTTC.